The clone carrying this TCR beta chain was detected a few times. The sample belongs to a study of CD8+CD57+ T cells in acquired aplastic anemia. The wider study: CD4+ reads averaged around 9.9 million in healthy donors.

V shed 4 bases and J shed 4 bases, with 16 bases lying between them. The germline V gene has CDR1 SGHDT and CDR2 YYEEEE. The CDR3 totals 15 residues. Genomic DNA was employed as the template in profiling TCR beta VDJ and CDR3. Using its own MiXCR run on the reads, TCRdb lists one record per CDR3 protein. The sample lists fewer than 200,000 distinct CDR3 sequences; 55% to 80% were seen once. The sample comprised sorted CD4+, CD8+, or CD8+CD57+ T cells (not recorded which) from PBMCs. The J gene is TRBJ2-3, the V gene TRBV5-6; no clear D. This sequence originates from a human donor in good health. CDR3 sequence: CASSLPGTSADTQYF. The CDR3 bases are TGTGCCAGCAGCCTGCCCGGAACGAGCGCAGATACGCAGTATTTT.